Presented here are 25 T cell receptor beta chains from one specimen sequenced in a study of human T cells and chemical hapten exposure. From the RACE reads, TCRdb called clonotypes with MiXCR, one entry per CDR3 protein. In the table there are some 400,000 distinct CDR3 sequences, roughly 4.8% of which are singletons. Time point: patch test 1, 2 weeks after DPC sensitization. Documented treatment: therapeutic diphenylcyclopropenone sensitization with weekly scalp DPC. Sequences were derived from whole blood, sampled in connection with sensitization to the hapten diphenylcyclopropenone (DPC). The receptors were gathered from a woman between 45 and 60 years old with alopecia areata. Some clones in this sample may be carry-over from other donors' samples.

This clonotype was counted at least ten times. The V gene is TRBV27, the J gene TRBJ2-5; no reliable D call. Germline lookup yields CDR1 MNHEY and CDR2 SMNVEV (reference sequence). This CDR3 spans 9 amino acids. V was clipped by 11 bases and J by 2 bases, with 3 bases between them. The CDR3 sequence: CAVQETQYF. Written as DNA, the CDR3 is TGTGCCGTTCAAGAGACCCAGTACTTC.

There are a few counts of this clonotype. This chain's CDR3 is CASSLMGQPNTGELFF. The CDR3 DNA follows: TGTGCCAGCAGCCTAATGGGACAGCCGAACACCGGGGAGCTGTTTTTT. The rearrangement links TRBV7-9 to TRBJ2-2, with TRBD1 identical over 7 bases. Unmatched junction bases numbered 6, after V lost 5 bases and J lost 0 bases. This CDR3 contains 16 residues. Germline CDR1 reads SEHNR; CDR2 reads FQNEAQ (reference sequence).

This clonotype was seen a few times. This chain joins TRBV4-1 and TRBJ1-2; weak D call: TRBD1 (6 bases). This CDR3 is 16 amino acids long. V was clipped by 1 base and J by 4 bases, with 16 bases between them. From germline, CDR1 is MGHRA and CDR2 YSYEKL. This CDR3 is CASSQVLGGRFYGYTF. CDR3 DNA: TGCGCCAGCAGCCAAGTCCTTGGGGGGCGCTTCTATGGCTACACCTTC.

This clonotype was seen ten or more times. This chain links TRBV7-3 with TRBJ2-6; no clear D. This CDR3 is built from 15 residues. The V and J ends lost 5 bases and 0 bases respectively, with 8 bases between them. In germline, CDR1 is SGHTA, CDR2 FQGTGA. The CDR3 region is CASSHLVSGANVLTF. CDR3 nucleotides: TGTGCCAGCAGCCACCTGGTCTCTGGGGCCAACGTCCTGACTTTC.

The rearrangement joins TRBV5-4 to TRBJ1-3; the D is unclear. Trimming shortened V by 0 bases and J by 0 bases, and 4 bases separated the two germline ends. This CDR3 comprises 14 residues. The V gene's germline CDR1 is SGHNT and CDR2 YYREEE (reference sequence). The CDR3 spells CASSLATSGNTIYF. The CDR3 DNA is TGTGCCAGCAGCTTGGCTACCTCTGGAAACACCATATATTTT.

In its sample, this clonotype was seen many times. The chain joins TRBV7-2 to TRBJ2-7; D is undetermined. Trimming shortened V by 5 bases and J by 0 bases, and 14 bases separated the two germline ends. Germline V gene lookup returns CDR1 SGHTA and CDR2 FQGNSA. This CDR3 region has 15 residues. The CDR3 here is CASSQSHTSSYEQYF. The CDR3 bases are TGTGCCAGCAGCCAAAGTCACACCAGCTCCTACGAGCAGTACTTC.

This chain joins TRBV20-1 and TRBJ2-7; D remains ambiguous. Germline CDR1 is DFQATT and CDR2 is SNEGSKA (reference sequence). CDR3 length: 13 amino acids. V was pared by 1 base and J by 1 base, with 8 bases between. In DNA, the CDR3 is TGCAGTGCTAGAGGGCAGAGTTCCTACGAGCAGTACTTC. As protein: CSARGQSSYEQYF.

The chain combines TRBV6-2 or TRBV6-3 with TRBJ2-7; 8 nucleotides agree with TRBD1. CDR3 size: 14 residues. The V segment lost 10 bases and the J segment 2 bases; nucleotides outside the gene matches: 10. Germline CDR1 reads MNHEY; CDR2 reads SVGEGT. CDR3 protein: CANSPGTGTYEQYF. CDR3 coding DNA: TGTGCCAACAGCCCCGGGACAGGCACCTACGAGCAGTACTTC.

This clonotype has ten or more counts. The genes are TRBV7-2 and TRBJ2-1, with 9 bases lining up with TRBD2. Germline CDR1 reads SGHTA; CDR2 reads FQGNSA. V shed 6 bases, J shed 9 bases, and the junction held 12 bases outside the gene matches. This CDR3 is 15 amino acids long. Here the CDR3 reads CASSSRASGEAEQFF. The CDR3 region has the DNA TGTGCCAGCAGTTCCCGCGCTAGCGGGGAAGCTGAGCAGTTCTTC.

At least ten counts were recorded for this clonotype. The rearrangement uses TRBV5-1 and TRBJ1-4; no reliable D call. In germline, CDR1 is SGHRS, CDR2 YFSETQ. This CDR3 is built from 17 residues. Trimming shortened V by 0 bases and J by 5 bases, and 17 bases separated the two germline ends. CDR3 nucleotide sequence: TGCGCCAGCAGCTTGGCCCCTGGGGTTGGGTCGAATGAAAAACTGTTTTTT. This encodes CASSLAPGVGSNEKLFF.

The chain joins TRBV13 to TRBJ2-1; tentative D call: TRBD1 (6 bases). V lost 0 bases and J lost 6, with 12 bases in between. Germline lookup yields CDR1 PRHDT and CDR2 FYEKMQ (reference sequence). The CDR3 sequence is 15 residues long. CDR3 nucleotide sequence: TGTGCCAGCAGCTTAGGCAGGGGAGACTTCAATGAGCAGTTCTTC. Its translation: CASSLGRGDFNEQFF. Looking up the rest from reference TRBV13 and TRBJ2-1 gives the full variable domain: AAGVIQSPRHLIKEKRETATLKCYPIPRHDTVYWYQQGPGQDPQFLISFYEKMQSDKGSIPDRFSAQQFSDYHSELNMSSLELGDSALYFCASSLGRGDFNEQFFGPGTRLTVL.

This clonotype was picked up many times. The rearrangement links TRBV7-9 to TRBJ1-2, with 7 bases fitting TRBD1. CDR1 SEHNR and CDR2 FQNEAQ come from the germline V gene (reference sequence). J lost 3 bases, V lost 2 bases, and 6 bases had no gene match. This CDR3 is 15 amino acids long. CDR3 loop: CASSLQEGAHYGYTF. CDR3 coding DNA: TGTGCCAGCAGCTTACAAGAGGGGGCGCACTATGGCTACACCTTC.

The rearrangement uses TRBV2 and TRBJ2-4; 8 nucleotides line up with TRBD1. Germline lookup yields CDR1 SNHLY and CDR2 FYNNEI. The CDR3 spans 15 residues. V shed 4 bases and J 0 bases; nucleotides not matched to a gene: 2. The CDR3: CASSAGQAAKNIQYF. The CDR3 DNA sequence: TGTGCCAGCAGTGCGGGACAGGCAGCCAAAAACATTCAGTACTTC. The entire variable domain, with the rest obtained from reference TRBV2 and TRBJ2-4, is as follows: EPEVTQTPSHQVTQMGQEVILRCVPISNHLYFYWYRQILGQKVEFLVSFYNNEISEKSEIFDDQFSVERPDGSNFTLKIRSTKLEDSAMYFCASSAGQAAKNIQYFGAGTRLSVL.

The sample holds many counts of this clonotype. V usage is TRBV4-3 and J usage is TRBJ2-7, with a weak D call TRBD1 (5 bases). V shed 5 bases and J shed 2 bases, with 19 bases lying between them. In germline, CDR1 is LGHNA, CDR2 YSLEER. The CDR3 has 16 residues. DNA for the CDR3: TGCGCCAGCAGCTTTACTTCACAGGTGCCAACCTACGAGCAGTACTTC. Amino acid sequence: CASSFTSQVPTYEQYF.

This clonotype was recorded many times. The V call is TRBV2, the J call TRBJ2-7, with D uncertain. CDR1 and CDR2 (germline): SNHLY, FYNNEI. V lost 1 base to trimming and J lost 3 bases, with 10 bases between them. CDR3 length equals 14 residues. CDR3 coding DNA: TGTGCCAGCAGTGAAGGGGCCCGGTACTACGAGCAGTACTTC. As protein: CASSEGARYYEQYF.

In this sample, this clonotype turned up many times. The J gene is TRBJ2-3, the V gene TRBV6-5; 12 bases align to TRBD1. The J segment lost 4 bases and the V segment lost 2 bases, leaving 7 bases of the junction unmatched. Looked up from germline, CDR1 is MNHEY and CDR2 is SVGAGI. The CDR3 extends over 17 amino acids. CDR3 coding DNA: TGTGCCAGCAGTTACGTGGGACAGGGGGCAAGCTCAGATACGCAGTATTTT. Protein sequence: CASSYVGQGASSDTQYF.

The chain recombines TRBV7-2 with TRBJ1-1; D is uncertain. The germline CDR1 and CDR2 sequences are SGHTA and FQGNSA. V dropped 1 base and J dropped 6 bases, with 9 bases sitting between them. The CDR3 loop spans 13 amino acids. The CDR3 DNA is TGTGCCAGCAGCTTAGACCCACGGGCTGAAGCTTTCTTT. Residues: CASSLDPRAEAFF.

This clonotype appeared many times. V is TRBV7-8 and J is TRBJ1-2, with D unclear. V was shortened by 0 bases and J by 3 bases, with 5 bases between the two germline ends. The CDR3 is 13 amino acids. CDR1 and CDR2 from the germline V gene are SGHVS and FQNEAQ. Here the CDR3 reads CASSLARDYGYTF. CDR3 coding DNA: TGTGCCAGCAGCTTAGCAAGAGACTATGGCTACACCTTC.

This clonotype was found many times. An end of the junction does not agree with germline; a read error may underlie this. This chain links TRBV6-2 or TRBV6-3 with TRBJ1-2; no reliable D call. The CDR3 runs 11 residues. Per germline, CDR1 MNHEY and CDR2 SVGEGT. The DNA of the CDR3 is TGTGCCAGCAGTTACGGGATCATCCCCCTCTTC. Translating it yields CASSYGIIPLF.

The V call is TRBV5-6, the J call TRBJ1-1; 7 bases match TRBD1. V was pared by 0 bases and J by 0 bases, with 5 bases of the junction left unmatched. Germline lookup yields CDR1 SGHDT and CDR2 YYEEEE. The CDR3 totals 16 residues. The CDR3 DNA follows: TGTGCCAGCAGCTTGGGACAGGGATTCATGAACACTGAAGCTTTCTTT. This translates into CASSLGQGFMNTEAFF.

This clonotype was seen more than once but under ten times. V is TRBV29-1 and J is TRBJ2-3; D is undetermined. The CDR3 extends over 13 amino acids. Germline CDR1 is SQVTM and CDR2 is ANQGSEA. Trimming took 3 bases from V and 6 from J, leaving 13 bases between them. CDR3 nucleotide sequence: TGCAGCGTTGACGTCTCTTGGCTGGATACGCAGTATTTT. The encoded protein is CSVDVSWLDTQYF.

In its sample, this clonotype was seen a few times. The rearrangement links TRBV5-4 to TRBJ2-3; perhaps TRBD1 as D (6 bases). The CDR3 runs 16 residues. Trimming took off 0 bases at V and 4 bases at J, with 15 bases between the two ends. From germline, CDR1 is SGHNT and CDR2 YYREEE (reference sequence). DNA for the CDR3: TGTGCCAGCAGCTTGGATCCAGGGGCAGGGGCAGATACGCAGTATTTT. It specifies CASSLDPGAGADTQYF.

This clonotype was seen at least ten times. This CDR3 is CASSAGSEAVEKLFF. The CDR3 DNA follows: TGTGCCAGCAGCGCAGGTTCCGAGGCTGTCGAAAAACTGTTTTTT. The chain combines TRBV11-2 with TRBJ1-4; D call uncertain. CDR1 and CDR2 (germline): SGHAT, FQNNGV. V lost 5 bases and J lost 8, with 18 bases in between. The length of the CDR3 is 15 residues.

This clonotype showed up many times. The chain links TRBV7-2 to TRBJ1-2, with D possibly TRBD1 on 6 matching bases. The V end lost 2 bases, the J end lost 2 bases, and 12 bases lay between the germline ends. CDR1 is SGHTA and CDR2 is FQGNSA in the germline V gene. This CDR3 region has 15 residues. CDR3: CASSLIGQRNYGYTF. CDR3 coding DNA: TGTGCCAGCAGCTTAATAGGACAGAGGAACTATGGCTACACCTTC.

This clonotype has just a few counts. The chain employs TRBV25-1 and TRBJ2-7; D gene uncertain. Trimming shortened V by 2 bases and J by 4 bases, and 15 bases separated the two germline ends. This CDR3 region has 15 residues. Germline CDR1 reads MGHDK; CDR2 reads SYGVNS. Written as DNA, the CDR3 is TGTGCCAGCAGTGAAGGCGAGGCCCCTGCATACGAGCAGTACTTC. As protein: CASSEGEAPAYEQYF.